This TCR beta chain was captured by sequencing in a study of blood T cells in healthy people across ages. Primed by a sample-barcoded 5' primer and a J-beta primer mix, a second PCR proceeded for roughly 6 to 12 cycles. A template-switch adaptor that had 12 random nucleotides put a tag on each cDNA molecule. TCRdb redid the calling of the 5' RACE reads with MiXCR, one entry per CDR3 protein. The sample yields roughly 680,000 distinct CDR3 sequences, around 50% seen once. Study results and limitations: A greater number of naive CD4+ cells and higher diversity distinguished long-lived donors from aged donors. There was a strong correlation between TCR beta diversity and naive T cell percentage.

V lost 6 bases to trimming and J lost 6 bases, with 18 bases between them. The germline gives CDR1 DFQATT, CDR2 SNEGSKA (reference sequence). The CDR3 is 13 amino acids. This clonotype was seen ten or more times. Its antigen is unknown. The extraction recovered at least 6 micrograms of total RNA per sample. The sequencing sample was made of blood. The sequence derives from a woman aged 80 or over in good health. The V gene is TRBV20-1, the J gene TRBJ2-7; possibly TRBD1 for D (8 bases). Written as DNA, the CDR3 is TGCAGTGCACCAGGACAGGGAGGGCCCGAGCAGTACTTC. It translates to CSAPGQGGPEQYF.